This TCR beta chain originates from a study of T cells in Graves' hyperthyroidism and ophthalmopathy. The wider study: It was at initial diagnosis, before any treatment, that peripheral blood was collected. General study findings and limits: Before onset, ophthalmopathy was predicted by the model a median roughly 6.8 months earlier.

Using RNA transcripts as the source, TCR beta CDR3 regions were amplified. RT-PCR in the first round (using the HTBI primer set) targeted the TCR CDR3. TCRdb reprocessed the multiplex PCR reads via MiXCR and lists one record per CDR3 protein. The table includes 550,000 to 700,000 distinct CDR3 sequences, about 14% detected once. V trimming: 3 bases; J trimming: 0 bases; junction bases outside the gene matches: 2. Germline V gene lookup returns CDR1 GTSNPN and CDR2 SVGIG (reference sequence). The CDR3 spans 13 residues. Not enrolled were patients with uncontrolled infection, other autoimmune disease, pregnancy or lactation. Fresh peripheral blood, roughly 9.6 ml, was the source of the PBMCs. This clonotype was counted at least ten times. What it binds is unknown.

The material sequenced was blood. This sequence joins TRBV30 and TRBJ2-7; the match to TRBD1 covers 7 bases. The origin of this receptor is a woman between 40 and 50 years old with Graves' ophthalmopathy. The DNA of the CDR3 is TGTGCCTGGAGGGACAGGTACTCCTACGAGCAGTACTTC. Its protein product is CAWRDRYSYEQYF. Full variable domain (missing parts from reference TRBV30 and TRBJ2-7): SQTIHQWPATLVQPVGSPLSLECTVEGTSNPNLYWYRQAAGRGLQLLFYSVGIGQISSEVPQNLSASRPQDRQFILSSKKLLLSDSGFYLCAWRDRYSYEQYFGPGTRLTVT.